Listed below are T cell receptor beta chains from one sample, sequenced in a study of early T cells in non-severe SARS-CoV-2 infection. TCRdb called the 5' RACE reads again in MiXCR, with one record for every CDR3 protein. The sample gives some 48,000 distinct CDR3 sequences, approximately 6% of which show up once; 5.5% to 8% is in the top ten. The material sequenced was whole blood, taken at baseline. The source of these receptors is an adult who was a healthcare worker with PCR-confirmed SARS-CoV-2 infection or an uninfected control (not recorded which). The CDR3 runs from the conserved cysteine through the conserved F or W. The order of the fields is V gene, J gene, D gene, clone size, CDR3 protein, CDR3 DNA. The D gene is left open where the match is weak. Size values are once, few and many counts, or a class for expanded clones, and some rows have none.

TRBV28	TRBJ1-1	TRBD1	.	CASRWTGKMNTEAFF	TGTGCCAGCAGATGGACAGGCAAGATGAACACTGAAGCTTTCTTT
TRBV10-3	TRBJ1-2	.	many	CAISGPRTRGYGYTF	TGTGCCATCAGTGGGCCCCGCACCAGAGGCTATGGCTACACCTTC
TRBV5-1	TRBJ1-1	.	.	CASSLASGQNTEAFF	TGCGCCAGCAGCTTGGCGTCAGGCCAGAACACTGAAGCTTTCTTT
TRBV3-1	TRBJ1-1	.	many	CASSQDWRPNTEAFF	TGTGCCAGCAGCCAAGATTGGCGACCGAACACTGAAGCTTTCTTT
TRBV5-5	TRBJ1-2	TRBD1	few	CASSLEGQGIDGYTF	TGTGCCAGCAGCCTGGAAGGACAGGGGATAGATGGCTACACCTTC
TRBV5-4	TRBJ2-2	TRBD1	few	CASSLTGGGTGELFF	TGTGCCAGCAGTTTGACAGGGGGGGGCACCGGGGAGCTGTTTTTT
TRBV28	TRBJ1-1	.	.	CASSLSPGNTEAFF	TGTGCCAGCAGTTTATCCCCGGGGAACACTGAAGCTTTCTTT
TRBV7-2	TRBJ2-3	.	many	CASSSHRRTSTDTQYF	TGTGCCAGCAGCTCCCACAGGCGAACTAGCACAGATACGCAGTATTTT
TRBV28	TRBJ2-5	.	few	CASSFFGSLQETQYF	TGTGCCAGCAGTTTCTTCGGCAGCCTCCAAGAGACCCAGTACTTC
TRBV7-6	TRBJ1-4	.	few	CASSPEVHAPEKLFF	TGTGCCAGCAGCCCCGAGGTTCACGCCCCTGAAAAACTGTTTTTT
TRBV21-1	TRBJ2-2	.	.	CASSKGTANTGELFF	TGTGCCAGCAGCAAAGGGACAGCGAACACCGGGGAGCTGTTTTTT